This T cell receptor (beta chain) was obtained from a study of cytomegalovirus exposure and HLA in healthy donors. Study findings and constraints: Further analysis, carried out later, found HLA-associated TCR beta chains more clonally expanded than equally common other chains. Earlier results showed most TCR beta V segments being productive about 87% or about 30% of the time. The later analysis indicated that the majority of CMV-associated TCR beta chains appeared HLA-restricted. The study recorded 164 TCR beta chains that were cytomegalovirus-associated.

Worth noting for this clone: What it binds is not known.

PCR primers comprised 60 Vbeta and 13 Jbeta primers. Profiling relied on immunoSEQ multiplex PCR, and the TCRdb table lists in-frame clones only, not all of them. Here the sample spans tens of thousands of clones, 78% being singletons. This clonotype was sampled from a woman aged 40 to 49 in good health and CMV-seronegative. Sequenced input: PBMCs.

This CDR3 is CASSFAGTGGYEQYF. The CDR3 nucleotides read TGTGCCAGCAGCTTTGCCGGGACAGGGGGCTACGAGCAGTACTTC. The V gene is TRBV7-9, the J gene TRBJ2-7, with 11 bases lining up with TRBD1. V lost 3 bases, J lost 3 bases, and 4 bases stayed unmatched. The CDR3 covers 15 residues. From germline, CDR1 is SEHNR and CDR2 FQNEAQ (reference sequence).